A single sample is the source of the 14 T cell receptor beta chains below, sequenced in a study of blood T cell repertoires in COVID-19. Method: immunoSEQ multiplex PCR; TCRdb's copy keeps in-frame clones and lacks some. The table includes roughly 90,000 clones, approximately 85% detected once. The sequencing sample was made of peripheral blood. These receptors were taken from a human donor in a cohort sampled during active COVID-19.

The chain combines TRBV15 with TRBJ1-1; maybe TRBD1 (5 bases). CDR3 length equals 13 residues. Germline V gene lookup returns CDR1 LNHNV and CDR2 YYDKDF (reference sequence). V lost 5 bases and J 2 bases, leaving 9 bases between the germline ends. The CDR3 DNA follows: TGTGCCACCAGCGGCAGGGCTAACACTGAAGCTTTCTTT. It translates to CATSGRANTEAFF.

The chain recombines TRBV2 with TRBJ2-5; D is uncertain. Germline V CDR1 and CDR2: SNHLY, FYNNEI. This CDR3 comprises 12 residues. The germline V and J ends were trimmed by 2 bases and 2 bases, with 3 bases remaining between them. The CDR3 protein is CASSEQQETQYF. CDR3 in DNA: TGTGCCAGCAGTGAACAGCAAGAGACCCAGTACTTC.

The chain couples TRBV7-9 to TRBJ2-5, with 8 bases lining up with TRBD2. CDR1 and CDR2 from the germline V gene are SEHNR and FQNEAQ (reference sequence). The CDR3 covers 14 residues. The J segment lost 5 bases and the V segment lost 5 bases, leaving 7 bases of the junction unmatched. CDR3 nucleotide sequence: TGTGCCAGCAGCCCGGGGGGGTCGTGGGAGACCCAGTACTTC. It specifies CASSPGGSWETQYF.

The chain couples TRBV19 to TRBJ1-5; no clear D. Per germline, CDR1 LNHDA and CDR2 SQIVND (reference sequence). CDR3 length: 16 amino acids. V was clipped by 4 bases and J by 7 bases, with 20 bases between them. The CDR3 sequence: CASSNSPGSMAQPQHF. The CDR3 coding sequence is TGTGCCAGTAGTAACAGCCCTGGGTCCATGGCACAGCCCCAGCATTTT. The variable domain in full, with the rest retrieved from reference TRBV19 and TRBJ1-5, is DGGITQSPKYLFRKEGQNVTLSCEQNLNHDAMYWYRQDPGQGLRLIYYSQIVNDFQKGDIAEGYSVSREKKESFPLTVTSAQKNPTAFYLCASSNSPGSMAQPQHFGDGTRLSIL.

This clone was picked up a small number of times. J is TRBJ2-1 and V is TRBV5-6; no reliable D call. The V end lost 3 bases, the J end lost 7 bases, and 11 bases lay between the germline ends. The V gene's germline CDR1 is SGHDT and CDR2 YYEEEE. The CDR3 is 13 amino acids. The CDR3 sequence is CASSSRLRNEQFF. CDR3 nucleotides: TGTGCCAGCAGCTCCCGACTTAGGAATGAGCAGTTCTTC. Using reference TRBV5-6 and TRBJ2-1 for the parts outside the CDR3, the full variable domain is DAGVTQSPTHLIKTRGQQVTLRCSPKSGHDTVSWYQQALGQGPQFIFQYYEEEERQRGNFPDRFSGHQFPNYSSELNVNALLLGDSALYLCASSSRLRNEQFFGPGTRLTVL.

This clone was recorded only once. V is TRBV2 and J is TRBJ1-5; D might be TRBD1 (5 bases). This CDR3 is 16 amino acids long. Between the trimmed V and J ends, which lost 4 bases and 3 bases, there was a span of 16 bases. CDR1 is SNHLY and CDR2 is FYNNEI in the germline V gene. CDR3 amino acids: CASSVRRASNNQPQHF. The DNA for the CDR3 is TGTGCCAGCAGTGTACGCAGGGCTTCAAACAATCAGCCCCAGCATTTT.

This clone was seen a few times. The chain has TRBV2 and TRBJ2-7, with D perhaps matching TRBD2 (6 bases). V was clipped by 6 bases and J by 0 bases, with 12 bases between them. CDR3 size: 14 residues. Looked up from germline, CDR1 is SNHLY and CDR2 is FYNNEI. The CDR3 reads CASRFGSSSYEQYF. The CDR3 DNA follows: TGTGCCAGCAGGTTCGGGAGTAGCTCCTACGAGCAGTACTTC.

This chain links TRBV19 with TRBJ2-7, with a tentative D call TRBD2 (6 bases). This CDR3 has 14 residues. Germline CDR1 and CDR2: LNHDA and SQIVND (reference sequence). Trimming removed 1 base from V and 3 bases from J, with 10 bases in between. The CDR3 DNA reads as TGTGCCAGTAGTATAGTTAGCGGAGGCTACGAGCAGTACTTC. This codes for CASSIVSGGYEQYF.

This rearrangement joins TRBV2 to TRBJ2-7, with TRBD1 identical over 7 bases. Germline lookup yields CDR1 SNHLY and CDR2 FYNNEI. Trimming took 4 bases from V and 3 from J; bases not matched to a gene: 3. The CDR3 is 13 amino acids. CDR3 nucleotide sequence: TGTGCCAGCAGTGGGGACAGCCGCTACGAGCAGTACTTC. Amino acid sequence: CASSGDSRYEQYF.

The chain combines TRBV19 with TRBJ2-4; 10 bases match TRBD2. Trimming cost V 7 bases and J 0 bases; bases outside gene matches: 18. Germline CDR1 LNHDA, CDR2 SQIVND (reference sequence). This CDR3 is 20 amino acids long. CDR3 nucleotides: TGTGCCAGTACCCCCAAAGCCGGGCTAGCGGGAGTTCTAGCCAAAAACATTCAGTACTTC. It specifies CASTPKAGLAGVLAKNIQYF.

The chain combines TRBV5-1 with TRBJ2-7, with 7 bases aligning to TRBD2. Germline V gene sequence: CDR1 SGHRS, CDR2 YFSETQ. V was pared by 4 bases and J by 3 bases, with 10 bases of the junction left unmatched. The CDR3 runs to 15 residues. The chain's CDR3 is CASSVNSGPHYEQYF. CDR3 in DNA: TGCGCCAGCAGCGTAAATAGCGGGCCTCACTACGAGCAGTACTTC.

The rearrangement uses TRBV19 and TRBJ2-7; 8 bases agree with TRBD1. Germline loops: CDR1 LNHDA, CDR2 SQIVND (reference sequence). The V segment lost 1 base and the J segment 4 bases; nucleotides outside the gene matches: 3. The CDR3 loop spans 14 amino acids. The CDR3 nucleotides read TGTGCCAGTAGTATAGCTCAGGGGGCGTACGAGCAGTACTTC. Its translation: CASSIAQGAYEQYF. The whole variable domain, remainder taken from reference TRBV19 and TRBJ2-7, is DGGITQSPKYLFRKEGQNVTLSCEQNLNHDAMYWYRQDPGQGLRLIYYSQIVNDFQKGDIAEGYSVSREKKESFPLTVTSAQKNPTAFYLCASSIAQGAYEQYFGPGTRLTVT.

The J gene is TRBJ1-2, the V gene TRBV7-8, with TRBD1 matching over 8 bases. The CDR3 extends over 15 amino acids. Germline CDR1 reads SGHVS; CDR2 reads FQNEAQ. With V trimmed by 6 bases and J by 4 bases, 10 bases remained unmatched. The CDR3 loop reads CASSWVDREAYGYTF. The DNA for the CDR3 is TGTGCCAGCAGTTGGGTGGACAGGGAGGCCTATGGCTACACCTTC.

CDR3 sequence: CASSPRTSGRDTQYF. The CDR3, as DNA: TGTGCCAGCAGCCCCCGCACTAGCGGGAGAGATACGCAGTATTTT. The V gene is TRBV7-3, the J gene TRBJ2-3, with 11 bases fitting TRBD2. CDR3 length: 15 amino acids. The trim removed 5 bases at V and 5 bases at J, leaving 6 bases unmatched. CDR1 is SGHTA, CDR2 FQGTGA, per germline.